This T cell receptor (beta chain) was observed in a study of CD8+ T cells in alopecia areata. Notes on this clone: The antigen is undetermined.

General study points: Relative to mice, TCR sharing across patients was less clear, a difference possibly HLA-related. Significant decreases in scalp clonality and expanded CD8+ clones followed tofacitinib treatment.

Treatment indicated: oral pan-JAK inhibitor, 5-10 mg twice daily. In each case, RNA was isolated and then reverse transcribed into cDNA as the sequencing template. Generated by immunoSEQ multiplex PCR, the TCRdb table keeps only in-frame clones and is missing some. The table lists about 120,000 clones, 53% of them singletons, with approximately 0.46% in the top ten. The sequence was collected from a human donor with alopecia areata. This sample comprised CD4+ T cells sorted from blood, obtained at week 4, from a patient treated with tofacitinib.

In DNA form, the CDR3 reads TGTGCCAGCAGCGGTGGTGTGGGACAGCATCAGCCCCAGCATTTT. Translating gives CASSGGVGQHQPQHF. V gene TRBV7-9 combines with J gene TRBJ1-5; 7 nucleotides agree with TRBD1. CDR3 size: 15 residues. Germline V gene sequence: CDR1 SEHNR, CDR2 FQNEAQ (reference sequence). J gave up 5 bases and V 5 bases, and 9 bases lay outside the gene matches.